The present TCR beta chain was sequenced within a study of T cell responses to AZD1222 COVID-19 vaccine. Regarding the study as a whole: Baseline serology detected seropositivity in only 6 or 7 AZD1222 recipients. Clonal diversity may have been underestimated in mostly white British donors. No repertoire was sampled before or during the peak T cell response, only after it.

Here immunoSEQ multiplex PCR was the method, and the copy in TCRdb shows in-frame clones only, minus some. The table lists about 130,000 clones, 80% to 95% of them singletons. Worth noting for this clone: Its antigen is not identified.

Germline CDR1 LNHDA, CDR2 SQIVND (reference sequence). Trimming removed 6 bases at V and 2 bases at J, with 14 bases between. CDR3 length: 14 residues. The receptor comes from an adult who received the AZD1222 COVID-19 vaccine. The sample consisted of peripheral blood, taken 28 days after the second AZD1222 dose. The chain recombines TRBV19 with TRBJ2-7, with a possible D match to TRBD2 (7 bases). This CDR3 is CASSQGGGPYEQYF. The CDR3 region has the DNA TGTGCCAGTAGCCAAGGGGGGGGGCCCTACGAGCAGTACTTC.